This TCR beta chain emerged from a study of blood T cell repertoires in COVID-19. V gave up 3 bases and J gave up 0 bases, with 13 bases separating them. The CDR3 contains 16 residues. Germline lookup yields CDR1 SGHNT and CDR2 YYREEE (reference sequence). The repertoire was sequenced with immunoSEQ multiplex PCR; TCRdb's copy has only in-frame clones and lacks some. Of 250,000 to 350,000 clones in the sample, around 90% were seen once. Sequencing was performed on peripheral blood. The rearrangement joins TRBV5-4 to TRBJ1-3; maybe TRBD1 (5 bases). This TCR derives from a man younger than 35 with active or convalescent COVID-19. CDR3 in amino acids: CASSSAGRLSGNTIYF. The CDR3 coding sequence is TGTGCCAGCAGCTCCGCGGGACGGCTCTCTGGAAACACCATATATTTT.